A single sample is the source of the 27 T cell receptor beta chains below, sequenced in a study of T cells in Graves' hyperthyroidism and ophthalmopathy. From RNA transcripts, TCR beta CDR3 regions were amplified. HTBI primers were the set used in a first-round RT-PCR of the TCR CDR3. TCRdb re-analysed the multiplex PCR reads in MiXCR, keeping a single row per CDR3 protein. The data hold 400,000 to 550,000 distinct CDR3 sequences, with less than 25% observed a single time. Sequenced: blood. The receptors were gathered from a woman aged 25 to 39 with Graves' ophthalmopathy.

This clonotype has a count of ten or more. The chain couples TRBV20-1 to TRBJ2-6; D is ambiguous. CDR3 length equals 15 residues. Trimming stripped 0 bases from V and 2 bases from J, with 8 bases between. Germline V gene sequence: CDR1 DFQATT, CDR2 SNEGSKA (reference sequence). The CDR3 DNA reads as TGCAGTGCTAGAGAGTCCGGGCCTGGGGCCAACGTCCTGACTTTC. It encodes CSARESGPGANVLTF.

This clonotype occurred many times. This chain uses TRBV3-1 with TRBJ2-5; D call uncertain. This CDR3 is 12 amino acids long. Trimming removed 7 bases from V and 2 bases from J, with 8 bases in between. From germline, CDR1 is LGHDT and CDR2 YNNKEL (reference sequence). CDR3: CASTVSQETQYF. CDR3 coding DNA: TGTGCCAGCACAGTAAGTCAAGAGACCCAGTACTTC.

V and J are TRBV6-1 and TRBJ2-7; D gene ambiguous. The germline V and J ends were trimmed by 3 bases and 4 bases, with 7 bases remaining between them. This CDR3 has 12 amino acids. The germline V gene has CDR1 MNHNS and CDR2 SASEGT. As DNA, the CDR3 is TGTGCCAGCAGTGAGGCAAAATACGAGCAGTACTTC. Translating gives CASSEAKYEQYF.

Remarks on this clonotype: A read error is likely, as this CDR3 ends without the conserved phenylalanine or tryptophan. No DNA is shown, since the ends of the CDR3 on it are uncertain; the CDR3 is the one TCRdb lists. This sequence joins TRBV29-1 and TRBJ1-1. The CDR3 length equals 11 residues, ends included. Germline loops: CDR1 SQVTM, CDR2 ANQGSEA. CDR3 region: CSVEELTEACL.

The V call is TRBV20-1, the J call TRBJ1-2; D might be TRBD1 (5 bases). There are 13 residues in the CDR3. Trimming cost V 4 bases and J 4 bases, with 13 bases left between them. CDR1 DFQATT and CDR2 SNEGSKA come from the germline V gene (reference sequence). The CDR3, as DNA: TGCAGTGCTACCCCCGGTGGGACCTATGGCTACACCTTC. Translated, it gives CSATPGGTYGYTF.

The rearrangement joins TRBV6-1 to TRBJ1-2; D possibly corresponds to TRBD1 (6 bases). The CDR3 contains 13 residues. Germline lookup yields CDR1 MNHNS and CDR2 SASEGT. V gave up 6 bases and J gave up 4 bases, with 12 bases separating them. CDR3 sequence (DNA): TGTGCCAGCAGATTTGGACAGCTCTATGGCTACACCTTC. It translates to CASRFGQLYGYTF.

This chain links TRBV7-2 with TRBJ2-7, with D possibly matching TRBD1 (6 bases). Trimming stripped 1 base from V and 2 bases from J, with 15 bases between. This CDR3 region has 16 residues. Germline loops: CDR1 SGHTA, CDR2 FQGNSA. In nucleotides, the CDR3 is TGTGCCAGCAGCTTAGGGCTGGGGACACTTCCCTACGAGCAGTACTTC. It codes for CASSLGLGTLPYEQYF.

This clonotype turned up a few times. The V gene is TRBV28, the J gene TRBJ1-2; D unclear. CDR1 and CDR2 (germline): MDHEN, SYDVKM. Deletions cut 3 bases from V and 8 bases from J, with 16 bases between. The CDR3 contains 14 residues. CDR3 amino acids: CASSLGNGVGGYTF. For the CDR3, the DNA is TGTGCCAGCAGTTTGGGGAATGGGGTGGGCGGCTACACCTTC.

This clonotype showed up just a few times. V is TRBV30 and J is TRBJ2-5; tentative D call: TRBD2 (6 bases). The CDR3 covers 14 residues. Looked up from germline, CDR1 is GTSNPN and CDR2 is SVGIG (reference sequence). Trimming cost V 4 bases and J 2 bases, with 14 bases left between them. The CDR3 region is CAWIEAGRQETQYF. In nucleotides, the CDR3 is TGTGCCTGGATTGAGGCGGGAAGACAAGAGACCCAGTACTTC.

This clonotype was seen once. V gene TRBV6-1 combines with J gene TRBJ1-5, with a tentative D call TRBD1 (6 bases). CDR1 and CDR2 from the germline V gene are MNHNS and SASEGT. The ends were cut back, 6 bases at V and 1 base at J, with 13 bases in the middle. The length of the CDR3 is 15 residues. The CDR3 DNA is TGTGCCAGCAGAAACAGGGCAGGGAGCAATCAGCCCCAGCATTTT. Protein product: CASRNRAGSNQPQHF.

This clonotype was counted ten times or more. The rearrangement uses TRBV6-1 and TRBJ2-1, with D unresolved. Trimming cost V 8 bases and J 8 bases, with 16 bases left between them. The length of the CDR3 is 13 residues. Germline values: CDR1 MNHNS, CDR2 SASEGT. CDR3 DNA: TGTGCCAGCGGCCCCGACCCAAGGGATGAGCAGTTCTTC. Translated: CASGPDPRDEQFF.

This clonotype has ten or more counts. The V and J genes are TRBV19 and TRBJ2-7, with a possible D match to TRBD2 (6 bases). V shed 1 base and J shed 5 bases, with 6 bases lying between them. Germline assignment: CDR1 LNHDA and CDR2 SQIVND (reference sequence). This CDR3 comprises 12 residues. In DNA, the CDR3 is TGTGCCAGTAGTATAGGCGGGAACGAGCAGTACTTC. Its protein product is CASSIGGNEQYF.

About this clonotype: One base away lies a much larger clone, so this may be a sequencing read error. The gene calls are TRBV4-2 and TRBJ2-7; 7 bases align to TRBD1. The J segment lost 0 bases and the V segment lost 1 base, leaving 3 bases of the junction unmatched. Looked up from germline, CDR1 is LGHNA and CDR2 is YNFKEQ. The CDR3 is made up of 15 amino acids. CDR3 nucleotide sequence: TGTGCCAGCAGCCAAGGACAGGGAAGCTCCTACGAGCAGTACGTC. Encoded protein: CASSQGQGSSYEQYV.

V is TRBV12-3 or TRBV12-4 and J is TRBJ1-2, with D tentatively TRBD1 (5 bases). V was trimmed by 5 bases and J by 4 bases, leaving 14 bases between them. The CDR3 is 14 residues long. The CDR3 DNA reads as TGTGCCAGCAGTCCGGGACGGAGGACCTATGGCTACACCTTC. Amino acid sequence: CASSPGRRTYGYTF.

This clonotype was seen at least ten times. The gene calls are TRBV5-1 and TRBJ1-1, with D unclear. V was pared by 4 bases and J by 5 bases, with 18 bases between. CDR1 and CDR2 from the germline V gene are SGHRS and YFSETQ. The CDR3 contains 15 residues. The CDR3 bases are TGCGCCAGCAGCCCCCTTTTGAGGGTAGGAACTGAAGCTTTCTTT. This sequence encodes CASSPLLRVGTEAFF.

This clonotype was counted at least ten times. DNA of the CDR3: TGCAGCGCGGGCTGGGACACTGAAGCTTTCTTT. Its protein product is CSAGWDTEAFF. V is TRBV29-1 and J is TRBJ1-1; D remains ambiguous. The CDR3 is made up of 11 amino acids. Per germline, CDR1 SQVTM and CDR2 ANQGSEA. With 7 bases removed from V and 3 bases from J, the gap between germline ends came to 9 bases.

The chain recombines TRBV6-5 with TRBJ1-2; a weak D match, TRBD1 (6 bases). This CDR3 has 14 residues. Trimming took 2 bases from V and 6 from J, leaving 13 bases between them. Germline V gives CDR1 MNHEY, CDR2 SVGAGI. The CDR3 here is CASSYPGGADGYTF. The CDR3, as DNA: TGTGCCAGCAGTTACCCGGGGGGGGCAGATGGCTACACCTTC.

This clonotype appeared many times. The rearrangement joins TRBV2 to TRBJ2-5; TRBD2 aligns across 12 bases. With V trimmed by 6 bases and J by 5 bases, 7 bases remained unmatched. Germline CDR1 and CDR2: SNHLY and FYNNEI. The CDR3 extends over 15 amino acids. The chain's CDR3 is CASRAQLAGGETQYF. CDR3 nucleotides: TGTGCCAGCAGGGCCCAACTAGCGGGGGGTGAGACCCAGTACTTC.

V gene TRBV6-5 combines with J gene TRBJ1-3, with 7 bases lining up with TRBD1. Germline CDR1 and CDR2: MNHEY and SVGAGI. J was trimmed by 0 bases and V by 4 bases; bases with no gene match: 6. CDR3 length: 16 amino acids. CDR3 coding DNA: TGTGCCAGCAGTTTAGGGGGCGGAAACTCTGGAAACACCATATATTTT. This translates into CASSLGGGNSGNTIYF.

This clonotype has at least ten counts. The rearrangement uses TRBV6-5 and TRBJ2-7; no definite D call. V dropped 2 bases and J dropped 7 bases, with 9 bases sitting between them. The CDR3 is 12 amino acids. CDR1 is MNHEY and CDR2 is SVGAGI in the germline V gene. CDR3 in amino acids: CASSYPDAEQYF. The CDR3 region has the DNA TGTGCCAGCAGTTACCCCGACGCGGAGCAGTACTTC.

Many counts were recorded for this clonotype. The rearrangement links TRBV6-5 to TRBJ1-5; D is undetermined. Trimming left V 0 bases short and J 6 bases short, with 9 bases between. Looked up from germline, CDR1 is MNHEY and CDR2 is SVGAGI. The CDR3 extends over 14 amino acids. The CDR3 is CASSYSGQTQPQHF. Here the CDR3 DNA reads TGTGCCAGCAGTTACTCGGGTCAGACTCAGCCCCAGCATTTT.

This clonotype was counted ten times or more. The chain employs TRBV5-1 and TRBJ1-1; the D gene is possibly TRBD1 (5 bases). The germline V and J ends were trimmed by 0 bases and 4 bases, with 22 bases remaining between them. The CDR3 sequence is 18 residues long. Germline CDR1 SGHRS, CDR2 YFSETQ. As DNA, the CDR3 is TGCGCCAGCAGCTTGGCCTCCCTAACCGGGACCGCGAGCACTGAAGCTTTCTTT. Its protein is CASSLASLTGTASTEAFF.

This clonotype showed up just a few times. The chain has TRBV4-1 and TRBJ2-4; possibly TRBD2 for D (5 bases). This CDR3 comprises 15 residues. Trimming stripped 1 base from V and 6 bases from J, with 13 bases between. Germline V gene sequence: CDR1 MGHRA, CDR2 YSYEKL. This CDR3 is CASSQAQETRNIQYF. The CDR3 coding sequence is TGCGCCAGCAGCCAAGCTCAAGAAACTAGAAACATTCAGTACTTC.

This clonotype was observed many times. This chain connects TRBV7-3 to TRBJ2-7, with 7 bases matching TRBD1. The CDR3 contains 16 residues. The germline V gene has CDR1 SGHTA and CDR2 FQGTGA. The J segment lost 0 bases and the V segment lost 1 base, leaving 6 bases of the junction unmatched. The CDR3 DNA sequence: TGTGCCAGCAGCTTAAGTGTTGGGACAGTCTCCTACGAGCAGTACTTC. This gives the protein CASSLSVGTVSYEQYF.

This clonotype has a count of ten or more. The chain couples TRBV2 to TRBJ2-5, with 8 bases that match TRBD1. The length of the CDR3 is 15 residues. Germline V gene sequence: CDR1 SNHLY, CDR2 FYNNEI. Germline trimming cut 6 bases from V and 1 base from J; bases unmatched to any gene: 7. Written as DNA, the CDR3 is TGTGCCAGCAGGACCGGGACAGGCAGCCAAGAGACCCAGTACTTC. It specifies CASRTGTGSQETQYF.

The sample holds many counts of this clonotype. CDR3 DNA sequence: TGTGCCAGCAGTGCCGGACGGACGTCTAGCACAGATACGCAGTATTTT. Translation: CASSAGRTSSTDTQYF. V is TRBV6-1 and J is TRBJ2-3; no firm D call. Trimming removed 4 bases at V and 0 bases at J, with 14 bases between. The CDR3 covers 16 residues. Germline V gives CDR1 MNHNS, CDR2 SASEGT.

This chain links TRBV6-5 with TRBJ2-7; 11 nucleotides agree with TRBD2. The trim removed 0 bases at V and 6 bases at J, leaving 7 bases unmatched. This CDR3 has 16 residues. Germline CDR1 is MNHEY and CDR2 is SVGAGI. The CDR3, as DNA: TGTGCCAGCAGTTACTCGGTAGCGGGGGGGGATCTCGAGCAGTACTTC. The encoded protein is CASSYSVAGGDLEQYF.